This T cell receptor beta chain was identified during a study of regulatory T cells in long-lasting Graves disease. On the study more broadly: With positive TSH receptor antibodies and over 5 years of antithyroid drugs, Graves' disease was considered persistent.

The sample holds a few counts of this clonotype. CDR3 size: 12 residues. In germline, CDR1 is GTSNPN, CDR2 SVGIG (reference sequence). Trimming stripped 3 bases from V and 4 bases from J, with 9 bases between. Library construction for TCR beta used iRepertoire HTBI primers and Arm-PCR of CDR3 regions. In TCRdb, the multiplex PCR reads were re-called with MiXCR into one record per CDR3 protein. The sample lists some 430,000 distinct CDR3 sequences; approximately 21% were seen once. Time point meaning: persistent/refractory GD, antithyroid drugs over 5 years with positive TRAb. Making the TCR library involved RNA that had been extracted from PBMCs.

V is TRBV30 and J is TRBJ1-1; D is undetermined. This sample comprised peripheral blood mononuclear cells (PBMCs), obtained when the disease was refractory, from a patient treated with antithyroid drugs. The sequence was obtained from a female donor with Graves disease. The CDR3 is CAWSKGITEAFF. The CDR3 DNA sequence: TGTGCCTGGAGCAAGGGCATCACTGAAGCTTTCTTT.